This T cell receptor beta chain was captured by sequencing in a study of blood T cell repertoires in COVID-19. Overall study context: Donors in the United States, Italy and Spain gave samples during acute or convalescent COVID-19.

Study processing details: Amplification of reference gene primers provided the estimated nucleated cell counts. Profiled with immunoSEQ multiplex PCR; TCRdb holds only in-frame clones, not every one. Clonal size and the V and J genes are those of that table, whereas D and trimming came from the DNA. The sample includes some 120,000 clones, around four fifths of them seen just once. Trimming took 2 bases from V and 1 from J; bases not matched to a gene: 5. CDR3 length: 16 amino acids. The V gene's germline CDR1 is SGHTA and CDR2 FQGNSA. The sequence came from a man older than 75 with active or convalescent COVID-19. The chain joins TRBV7-2 to TRBJ1-5; 7 bases fit TRBD1. Sequencing was carried out using peripheral blood. CDR3 loop: CASSLQGVISNQPQHF. The CDR3 bases are TGTGCCAGCAGCTTACAGGGGGTGATAAGCAATCAGCCCCAGCATTTT.